The rows below give T cell receptor beta chains drawn from one sample of a study of shared clonotypes between healthy human individuals. Clones were sequenced by immunoSEQ multiplex PCR, and TCRdb holds only the in-frame ones, with some missing. This table holds millions of clones, about 95% found once. What was sequenced was naive CD8+ T cells sorted from blood. The receptors were gathered from a man aged 18 to 30 in good health. CDR3s include the opening cysteine and the closing phenylalanine or tryptophan. D genes are given only for firm matches. Some rows have no size entry. The others give once, few or many, or a class for an expanded clone.

>TRBV7-3|-|-|TRBJ1-2
CASSLDSFYGYTF
TGTGCCAGCAGCTTAGACAGCTTCTATGGCTACACCTTC
>TRBV9|-|TRBD2|TRBJ2-3
CASSVVVAGGPDTQYF
TGTGCCAGCAGCGTAGTGGTAGCGGGGGGCCCAGATACGCAGTATTTT
>TRBV6-5|-|-|TRBJ1-1
CASSLGGANTEAFF
TGTGCCAGCAGCCTAGGAGGGGCGAACACTGAAGCTTTCTTT
>TRBV5-6|-|TRBD2|TRBJ2-3
CASSSQTSGGMDTQYF
TGTGCCAGCAGCTCCCAGACTAGCGGAGGAATGGATACGCAGTATTTT
>TRBV13|-|-|TRBJ2-7
CASSLFGRGHEQYF
TGTGCCAGCAGCTTATTTGGCAGGGGCCACGAGCAGTACTTC
>TRBV28|-|-|TRBJ1-5
CASSFVGQSNQPQHF
TGTGCCAGCAGTTTTGTGGGTCAGAGCAATCAGCCCCAGCATTTT
>TRBV5-1|once|-|TRBJ2-7
CASSLGSGNEQYF
TGCGCCAGCAGCTTGGGGTCCGGGAACGAGCAGTACTTC
>TRBV7-9|-|-|TRBJ2-5
CASSLGRDWRGETQYF
TGTGCCAGCAGCTTAGGCCGGGACTGGCGGGGAGAGACCCAGTACTTC
>TRBV7-8|-|-|TRBJ2-1
CASSGGYNEQFF
TGTGCCAGCAGCGGAGGGTACAATGAGCAGTTCTTC
>TRBV5-5|-|-|TRBJ1-3
CASSLGQMRSGNTIYF
TGTGCCAGCAGCTTGGGACAAATGCGGTCTGGAAACACCATATATTTT
>TRBV9|few|-|TRBJ2-1
CASSVVEGEQFF
TGTGCCAGCAGCGTAGTCGAGGGTGAGCAGTTCTTC
>TRBV9|-|TRBD1|TRBJ2-7
CASSAGGTGDYEQYF
TGTGCCAGCAGCGCAGGTGGGACAGGAGACTACGAGCAGTACTTC
>TRBV6-1|-|-|TRBJ2-3
CASSVQVYSTDTQYF
TGTGCCAGCAGTGTACAGGTCTATAGCACAGATACGCAGTATTTT
>TRBV7-9|-|-|TRBJ2-2
CASIHALENVGELFF
TGTGCCAGCATCCACGCGCTGGAGAATGTCGGGGAGCTGTTTTTT
>TRBV18|-|-|TRBJ2-7
CASSPPRGGSYEQYF
TGTGCCAGCTCACCACCGAGGGGTGGCTCCTACGAGCAGTACTTC
>TRBV4-3|-|-|TRBJ2-7
CASSQDREYYEQYF
TGCGCCAGCAGCCAAGATCGTGAGTACTACGAGCAGTACTTC
>TRBV7-9|-|-|TRBJ1-1
CASSLVGEFGWSTEAFF
TGTGCCAGCAGCTTAGTTGGGGAGTTTGGTTGGTCGACTGAAGCTTTCTTT
>TRBV29-1|-|TRBD2|TRBJ2-1
CSVVGLATSSYNEQFF
TGCAGCGTTGTAGGACTAGCGACCAGCTCCTACAATGAGCAGTTCTTC
>TRBV19|-|-|TRBJ1-1
CASSHVARTEAFF
TGTGCCAGTAGCCACGTGGCGAGGACTGAAGCTTTCTTT
>TRBV10-2|-|-|TRBJ2-7
CASSDLGFLYEQYF
TGCGCCAGCAGCGACTTGGGCTTCCTCTACGAGCAGTACTTC
>TRBV27|-|TRBD2|TRBJ2-7
CASSSSGGRYEQYF
TGTGCCAGCAGTTCTAGCGGGGGGAGGTACGAGCAGTACTTC
>TRBV5-6|-|-|TRBJ2-2
CASSIGRSNTGELFF
TGTGCCAGCAGCATAGGACGATCGAACACCGGGGAGCTGTTTTTT
>TRBV18|-|-|TRBJ2-6
CASSPGDLASGANVLTF
TGTGCCAGCTCACCCGGGGATTTGGCTTCTGGGGCCAACGTCCTGACTTTC
>TRBV19|-|-|TRBJ2-1
CASSMGVLNEQFF
TGTGCCAGTAGTATGGGGGTCCTTAACGAGCAGTTCTTC
>TRBV30|-|TRBD1|TRBJ1-1
CAWGITGGTEAFF
TGTGCCTGGGGAATTACAGGGGGCACTGAAGCTTTCTTT
>TRBV7-2|-|-|TRBJ2-7
CASSLARTADYEQYF
TGTGCCAGCAGCTTAGCGAGGACAGCAGACTACGAGCAGTACTTC
>TRBV7-7|-|TRBD2|TRBJ2-5
CASSDPGLGETQYF
TGTGCTAGCAGCGACCCGGGACTAGGGGAGACCCAGTACTTC
>TRBV5-6|-|TRBD1|TRBJ2-7
CASSLGDSAYEQYF
TGTGCCAGCAGCTTGGGGGACAGCGCCTACGAGCAGTACTTC
>TRBV9|-|TRBD2|TRBJ2-1
CASSAAGLGYNEQFF
TGTGCCAGCAGCGCAGCGGGACTGGGATACAATGAGCAGTTCTTC
>TRBV13|-|-|TRBJ2-5
CASSLGQETQYF
TGTGCCAGCAGTTTAGGGCAAGAGACCCAGTACTTC
>TRBV6-6|-|TRBD2|TRBJ2-1
CAIAGRTSGNEQFF
TGTGCCATCGCAGGGAGGACTAGCGGCAATGAGCAGTTCTTC
>TRBV27|-|-|TRBJ2-5
CATRDHQETQYF
TGTGCCACCAGGGACCACCAAGAGACCCAGTACTTC
>TRBV27|-|TRBD1|TRBJ1-1
CASSLSQGVSTEAFF
TGTGCCAGCAGTTTATCCCAGGGGGTGAGCACTGAAGCTTTCTTT
>TRBV5-4|-|TRBD2|TRBJ2-7
CASSVAGGPYEQYF
TGTGCCAGCAGCGTAGCGGGGGGTCCTTACGAGCAGTACTTC
>TRBV7-2|-|TRBD2|TRBJ2-7
CASQGLAGDEQYF
TGTGCAAGTCAGGGACTAGCGGGCGACGAGCAGTACTTC
>TRBV4-3|few|TRBD1|TRBJ2-5
CASSQDGTGGWETQYF
TGCGCCAGCAGCCAAGATGGGACAGGGGGCTGGGAGACCCAGTACTTC